The rows below give T cell receptor beta chains drawn from one sample of a study of T cells in localized non-small cell lung cancer. The table came from immunoSEQ multiplex PCR; TCRdb's copy has only in-frame clones and leaves some out. The data contain tens of thousands of clones, around 89% of them seen just once; the ten biggest clones take up approximately 22%. The sequencing used peripheral blood, collected before any cancer treatment. All receptors come from a woman aged 35 to 70 with stage I squamous cell lung carcinoma. Both conserved end residues are part of each CDR3. The D gene is left open where the match is weak. Clone size is given for some rows only: seen once, a few or many times, or a class if the clone is expanded.

TRBV5-1	.	TRBJ1-6	TRBD1	CASSPGTGRSPLHF	TGCGCCAGCAGCCCCGGGACAGGGCGGTCACCCCTCCACTTT
TRBV30	.	TRBJ1-5	.	CAWKEAGESPQHF	TGTGCCTGGAAGGAAGCAGGTGAGAGCCCCCAGCATTTT
TRBV7-8	.	TRBJ2-5	.	CASSSERETQYF	TGTGCCAGCAGCTCTGAGCGAGAGACCCAGTACTTC
TRBV4-1	.	TRBJ2-7	TRBD1	CASSQNPRDSSYEQYF	TGCGCCAGCAGCCAAAATCCCCGGGACAGCTCCTACGAGCAGTACTTC
TRBV6-5	once	TRBJ2-1	.	CASSSTSNEQFF	TGTGCCAGCAGCTCGACTAGCAATGAGCAGTTCTTC
TRBV7-9	.	TRBJ1-5	.	CASSLDREVGQPQHF	TGTGCCAGCAGCTTAGACAGGGAGGTCGGTCAGCCCCAGCATTTT
TRBV7-9	once	TRBJ2-1	.	CASSLAGQHSNEQFF	TGTGCCAGCAGCTTAGCAGGGCAGCATTCCAATGAGCAGTTCTTC
TRBV7-9	.	TRBJ1-6	.	CASSLLGSSYNSPLHF	TGTGCCAGCAGCCTCTTGGGGAGCTCCTATAATTCACCCCTCCACTTT
TRBV19	.	TRBJ1-1	.	CASSMRTTTGGAFF	TGTGCCAGTAGTATGCGGACCACGACCGGAGGGGCTTTCTTT
TRBV2	.	TRBJ2-1	TRBD2	CASSLSGGGPNEQFF	TGTGCCAGCAGTCTTAGCGGGGGGGGCCCCAATGAGCAGTTCTTC
TRBV18	.	TRBJ1-6	.	CASSREEQVSNSPLHF	TGTGCCAGCTCGCGAGAGGAGCAGGTCTCGAATTCACCCCTCCACTTT
TRBV19	.	TRBJ2-2	.	CASSKGIGLTGELFF	TGTGCCAGTAGTAAGGGGATCGGATTAACCGGGGAGCTGTTTTTT
TRBV5-4	.	TRBJ2-2	TRBD2	CATTPSGGATNTGELFF	TGTGCCACCACCCCGAGCGGGGGGGCGACGAACACCGGGGAGCTGTTTTTT
TRBV2	.	TRBJ1-5	.	CASRGGVSPNQPQHF	TGTGCCAGCAGGGGAGGTGTGAGCCCTAATCAGCCCCAGCATTTT
TRBV7-6	.	TRBJ2-1	.	CASSLAWGISYNEQFF	TGTGCCAGCAGCTTAGCGTGGGGAATCTCCTACAATGAGCAGTTCTTC
TRBV5-4	.	TRBJ1-3	.	CASSNGQPSGNTIYF	TGTGCCAGCAGCAACGGACAGCCCTCTGGAAACACCATATATTTT
TRBV9	.	TRBJ2-2	.	CASSVEDSQGELFF	TGTGCCAGCAGCGTAGAGGACTCCCAGGGGGAGCTGTTTTTT
TRBV5-1	.	TRBJ1-1	.	CASRPQTAMNTEAFF	TGCGCCAGCAGACCCCAGACGGCTATGAACACTGAAGCTTTCTTT
TRBV23-1	few	TRBJ1-5	.	CASSQSGRSSSNQPQHF	TGCGCCAGCAGTCAATCGGGAAGGTCTTCCAGCAATCAGCCCCAGCATTTT
TRBV2	.	TRBJ1-1	.	CASRVGGNTEAFF	TGTGCCAGCAGAGTGGGGGGGAACACTGAAGCTTTCTTT
TRBV5-1	.	TRBJ2-5	.	CASSFLGVSQETQYF	TGCGCCAGCAGCTTCCTGGGAGTCAGTCAGGAGACCCAGTACTTC
TRBV18	.	TRBJ2-3	TRBD2	CASKLRGGRSTDTQYF	TGTGCCAGCAAATTGCGCGGGGGGCGGAGCACAGATACGCAGTATTTT
TRBV11-3	.	TRBJ2-3	TRBD2	CASQRLAGRGAFLTDTQYF	TGTGCCAGCCAAAGGCTAGCGGGGAGAGGGGCATTCCTCACAGATACGCAGTATTTT
TRBV7-9	.	TRBJ2-7	TRBD2	CASSYAGGHEQYF	TGTGCCAGCAGCTACGCGGGGGGCCACGAGCAGTACTTC